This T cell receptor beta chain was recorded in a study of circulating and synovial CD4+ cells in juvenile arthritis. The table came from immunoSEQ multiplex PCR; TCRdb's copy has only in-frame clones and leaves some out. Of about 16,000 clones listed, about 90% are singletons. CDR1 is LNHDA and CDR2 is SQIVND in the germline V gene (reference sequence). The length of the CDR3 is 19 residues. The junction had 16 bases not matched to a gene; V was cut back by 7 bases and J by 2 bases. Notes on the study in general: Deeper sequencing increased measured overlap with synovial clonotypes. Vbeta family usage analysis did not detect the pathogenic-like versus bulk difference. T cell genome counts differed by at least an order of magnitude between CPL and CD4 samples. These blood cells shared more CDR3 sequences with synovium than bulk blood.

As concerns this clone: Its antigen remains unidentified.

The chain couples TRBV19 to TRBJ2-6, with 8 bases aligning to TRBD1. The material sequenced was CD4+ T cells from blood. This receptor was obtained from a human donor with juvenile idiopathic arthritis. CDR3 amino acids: CASTPGAWTGSTGANVLTF. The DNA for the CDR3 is TGTGCCAGTACCCCGGGGGCGTGGACAGGGTCAACTGGGGCCAACGTCCTGACTTTC.